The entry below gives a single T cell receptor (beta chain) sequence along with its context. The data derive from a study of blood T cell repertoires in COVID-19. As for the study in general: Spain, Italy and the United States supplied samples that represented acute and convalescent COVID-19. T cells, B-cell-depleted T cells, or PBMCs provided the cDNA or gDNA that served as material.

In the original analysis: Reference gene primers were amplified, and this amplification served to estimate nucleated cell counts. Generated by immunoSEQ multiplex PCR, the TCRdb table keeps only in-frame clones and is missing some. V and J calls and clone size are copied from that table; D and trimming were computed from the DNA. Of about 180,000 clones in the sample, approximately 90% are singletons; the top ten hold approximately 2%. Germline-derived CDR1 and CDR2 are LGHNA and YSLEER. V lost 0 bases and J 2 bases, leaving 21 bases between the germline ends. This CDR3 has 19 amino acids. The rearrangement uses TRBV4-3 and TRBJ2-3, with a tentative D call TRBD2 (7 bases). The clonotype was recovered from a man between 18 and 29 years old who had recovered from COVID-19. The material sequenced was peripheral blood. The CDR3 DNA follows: TGCGCCAGCAGCCAAGAAGCAGGTCGGGGGGCGGCCAACACAGATACGCAGTATTTT. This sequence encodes CASSQEAGRGAANTDTQYF.